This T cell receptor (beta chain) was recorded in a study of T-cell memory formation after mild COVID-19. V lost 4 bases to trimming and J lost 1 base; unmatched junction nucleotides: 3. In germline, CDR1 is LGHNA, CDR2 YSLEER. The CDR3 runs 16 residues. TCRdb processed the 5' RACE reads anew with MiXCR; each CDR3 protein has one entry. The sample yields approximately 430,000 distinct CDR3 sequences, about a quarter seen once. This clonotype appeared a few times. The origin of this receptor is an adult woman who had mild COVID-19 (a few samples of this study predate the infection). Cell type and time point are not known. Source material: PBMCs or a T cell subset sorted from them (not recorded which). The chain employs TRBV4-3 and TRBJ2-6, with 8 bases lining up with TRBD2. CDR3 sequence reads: CASSPGGVSGANVLTF. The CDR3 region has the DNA TGCGCCAGCAGCCCGGGAGGGGTTTCTGGGGCCAACGTCCTGACTTTC.